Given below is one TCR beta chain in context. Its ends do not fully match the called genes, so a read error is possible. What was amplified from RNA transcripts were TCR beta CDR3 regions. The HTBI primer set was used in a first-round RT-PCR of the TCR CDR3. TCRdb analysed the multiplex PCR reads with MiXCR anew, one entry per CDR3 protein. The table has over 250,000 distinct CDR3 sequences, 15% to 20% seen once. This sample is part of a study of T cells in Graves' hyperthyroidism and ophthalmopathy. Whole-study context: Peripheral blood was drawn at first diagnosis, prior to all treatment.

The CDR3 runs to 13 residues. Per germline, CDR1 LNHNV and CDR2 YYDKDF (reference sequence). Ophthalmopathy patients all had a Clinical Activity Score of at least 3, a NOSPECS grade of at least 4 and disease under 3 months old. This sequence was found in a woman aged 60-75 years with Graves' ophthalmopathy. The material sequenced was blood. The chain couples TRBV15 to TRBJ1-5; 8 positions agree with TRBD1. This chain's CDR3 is CATSRDRVQPRHF. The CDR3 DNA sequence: TGTGCCACCAGCAGGGACAGGGTGCAGCCCCGGCATTTT.